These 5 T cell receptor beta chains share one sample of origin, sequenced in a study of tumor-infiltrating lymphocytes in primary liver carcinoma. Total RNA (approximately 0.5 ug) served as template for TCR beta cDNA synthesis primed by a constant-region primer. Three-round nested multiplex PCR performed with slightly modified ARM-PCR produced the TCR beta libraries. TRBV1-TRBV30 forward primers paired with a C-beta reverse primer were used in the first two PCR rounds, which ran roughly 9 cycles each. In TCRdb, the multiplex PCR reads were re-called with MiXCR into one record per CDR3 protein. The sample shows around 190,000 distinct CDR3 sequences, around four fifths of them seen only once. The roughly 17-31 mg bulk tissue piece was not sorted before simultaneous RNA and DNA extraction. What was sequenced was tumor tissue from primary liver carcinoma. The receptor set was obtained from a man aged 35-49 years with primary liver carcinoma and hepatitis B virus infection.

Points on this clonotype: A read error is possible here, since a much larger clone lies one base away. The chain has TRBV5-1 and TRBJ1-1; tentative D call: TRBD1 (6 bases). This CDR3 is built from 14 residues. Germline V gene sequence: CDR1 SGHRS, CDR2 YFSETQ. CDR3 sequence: CASSLPGAMTGAFF. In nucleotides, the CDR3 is TGCGCCAGCAGCCTCCCGGGGGCTATGACTGGAGCTTTCTTT.

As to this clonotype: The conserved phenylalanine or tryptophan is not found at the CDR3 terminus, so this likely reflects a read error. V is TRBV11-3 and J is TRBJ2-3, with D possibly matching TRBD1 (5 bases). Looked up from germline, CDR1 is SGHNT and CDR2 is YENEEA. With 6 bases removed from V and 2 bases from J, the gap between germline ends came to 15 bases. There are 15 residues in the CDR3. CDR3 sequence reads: CASSPETEFTDTQYI. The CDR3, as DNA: TGTGCCAGCAGTCCCGAGACAGAGTTCACAGATACGCAGTATATT.

CDR3 DNA: TGTGCCAGTAGTAAGGTGGGGGACCGGTGGACTGAGCAGTTCTTC. It translates to CASSKVGDRWTEQFF. The chain recombines TRBV12-3 or TRBV12-4 with TRBJ2-1; D tentatively fits TRBD1 or TRBD2 (5 bases each). This CDR3 contains 15 residues. Trimming removed 9 bases from V and 9 bases from J, with 24 bases in between.

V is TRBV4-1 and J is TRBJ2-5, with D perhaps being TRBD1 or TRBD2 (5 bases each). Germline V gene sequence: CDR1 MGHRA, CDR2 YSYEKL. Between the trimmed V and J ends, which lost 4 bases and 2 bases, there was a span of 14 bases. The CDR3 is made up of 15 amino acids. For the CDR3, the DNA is TGCGCCAGCAGCCCATTTCCGGGACGTCAAGAGACCCAGTACTTC. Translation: CASSPFPGRQETQYF.

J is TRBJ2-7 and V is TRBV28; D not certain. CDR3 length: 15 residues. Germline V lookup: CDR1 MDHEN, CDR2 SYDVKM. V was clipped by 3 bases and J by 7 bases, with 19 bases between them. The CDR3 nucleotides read TGTGCCAGCAGTTTCCACCACTTCGGTTCCGAAGAGCAGTACTTC. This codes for CASSFHHFGSEEQYF.